The 17 T cell receptor beta chains in this list originate from one sample, sequenced in a study of blood T cell repertoires in COVID-19. Sequencing was performed with immunoSEQ multiplex PCR; in TCRdb, only in-frame clones are kept and a portion is missing. Among about 120,000 clones listed, 88% were seen once. Sequencing input: peripheral blood. The receptor set was obtained from a man aged 45-60 years with acute or convalescent COVID-19.

The J gene is TRBJ1-5, the V gene TRBV28; the match to TRBD1 covers 8 bases. Germline V gives CDR1 MDHEN, CDR2 SYDVKM. The CDR3 length is 13 residues. The V and J ends lost 6 bases and 7 bases, in that order; junction bases with no gene match: 5. The CDR3 sequence: CASRVTGAQPQHF. The CDR3 coding sequence is TGTGCCAGCAGGGTGACAGGGGCCCAGCCCCAGCATTTT.

This clone appeared once. The chain links TRBV2 to TRBJ1-5; TRBD1 is a possible D gene (6 bases). V was shortened by 4 bases and J by 3 bases, with 7 bases between the two germline ends. CDR3 size: 13 residues. The germline CDR1 and CDR2 sequences are SNHLY and FYNNEI. The CDR3 DNA follows: TGTGCCAGCAGTGGGACAGTCAATCAGCCCCAGCATTTT. It yields the protein CASSGTVNQPQHF.

The chain has TRBV27 and TRBJ2-2, with TRBD2 matching over 12 bases. Per the germline V gene, CDR1 is MNHEY and CDR2 is SMNVEV (reference sequence). After removal of 6 bases from V and 6 bases from J, the junction contained 8 bases not matched to a gene. The length of the CDR3 is 16 residues. CDR3 loop: CASRLAGGPLAGELFF. The CDR3 DNA sequence: TGTGCCAGCAGGCTAGCGGGAGGGCCCCTCGCCGGGGAGCTGTTTTTT.

The rearrangement links TRBV4-2 to TRBJ1-1; TRBD1 aligns across 7 bases. The CDR3 runs to 14 residues. The V segment lost 1 base and the J segment 4 bases; nucleotides outside the gene matches: 3. Germline V lookup: CDR1 LGHNA, CDR2 YNFKEQ. For the CDR3, the DNA is TGTGCCAGCAGCCAAGGACAGGGCACCACTGAAGCTTTCTTT. Translating it yields CASSQGQGTTEAFF.

J is TRBJ2-1 and V is TRBV4-2, with 9 nucleotides matching TRBD2. Germline V gene data show CDR1 as LGHNA and CDR2 as YNFKEQ. After removal of 4 bases from V and 7 bases from J, the junction contained 8 bases not matched to a gene. The CDR3 runs to 15 residues. For the CDR3, the DNA is TGTGCCAGCAGCCTAGGGGCGGGAGGGTTTAATGAGCAGTTCTTC. It is translated as CASSLGAGGFNEQFF.

This chain connects TRBV10-1 to TRBJ1-2; D call uncertain. Germline CDR1 is WNHNN and CDR2 is SYGVQD (reference sequence). This CDR3 comprises 13 residues. V shed 3 bases and J shed 2 bases, with 7 bases lying between them. In DNA, the CDR3 is TGCGCCAGCAGTGAAAACATCAACTATGGCTACACCTTC. As protein: CASSENINYGYTF.

This chain joins TRBV4-1 and TRBJ1-5; 10 bases are a match to TRBD1. The CDR3 sequence is 16 residues long. Losses at the gene ends were 4 bases for V and 11 bases for J; bases not matched to a gene: 14. Germline V lookup: CDR1 MGHRA, CDR2 YSYEKL. The CDR3 loop is CASSPPGQGIGFAQHF. The DNA for the CDR3 is TGCGCCAGCAGCCCACCGGGACAGGGGATTGGATTTGCCCAGCATTTT.

V and J are TRBV19 and TRBJ1-2; D call uncertain. CDR3 length: 12 amino acids. Trimming shortened V by 3 bases and J by 5 bases, and 7 bases separated the two germline ends. The germline CDR1 and CDR2 sequences are LNHDA and SQIVND (reference sequence). CDR3 sequence: CASSMRVYGYTF. The CDR3 nucleotides read TGTGCCAGTAGTATGAGAGTGTATGGCTACACCTTC.

This chain joins TRBV28 and TRBJ1-4; 9 bases are a match to TRBD1. Germline V lookup: CDR1 MDHEN, CDR2 SYDVKM. The J segment lost 8 bases and the V segment lost 5 bases, leaving 9 bases of the junction unmatched. This CDR3 is 15 amino acids long. The CDR3 protein is CASSGRTGEIEKLFF. The CDR3 DNA reads as TGTGCCAGCAGTGGGAGGACAGGGGAGATAGAAAAACTGTTTTTT. The variable domain in full, with the rest retrieved from reference TRBV28 and TRBJ1-4, is DVKVTQSSRYLVKRTGEKVFLECVQDMDHENMFWYRQDPGLGLRLIYFSYDVKMKEKGDIPEGYSVSREKKERFSLILESASTNQTSMYLCASSGRTGEIEKLFFGSGTQLSVL.

The chain couples TRBV5-1 to TRBJ1-3, with 8 bases aligning to TRBD1. With 3 bases clipped from V and 0 bases from J, the junction kept 5 bases outside the gene matches. The V gene's germline CDR1 is SGHRS and CDR2 YFSETQ. The length of the CDR3 is 16 residues. CDR3 nucleotide sequence: TGCGCCAGCAGCTCCTCAGGGGGCGGCTCTGGAAACACCATATATTTT. This sequence encodes CASSSSGGGSGNTIYF.

The rearrangement links TRBV6-5 to TRBJ2-2; D not resolved. Germline values: CDR1 MNHEY, CDR2 SVGAGI. The CDR3 is 12 residues long. Trimming left V 7 bases short and J 0 bases short, with 3 bases between. The CDR3 region is CASTANTGELFF. The DNA for the CDR3 is TGTGCCAGCACCGCGAACACCGGGGAGCTGTTTTTT.

V usage is TRBV12-3 or TRBV12-4 and J usage is TRBJ2-3, with 7 positions matching TRBD2. J was trimmed by 4 bases and V by 6 bases; bases with no gene match: 4. The CDR3 extends over 13 amino acids. The CDR3 coding sequence is TGTGCCAGCAGCCGGGGGGACTCAGATACGCAGTATTTT. It yields the protein CASSRGDSDTQYF.

This clone was picked up one time. The rearrangement uses TRBV15 and TRBJ1-1; unclear D gene. CDR1 and CDR2 (germline): LNHNV, YYDKDF (reference sequence). The V and J ends lost 0 bases and 0 bases respectively, with 11 bases between them. The CDR3 covers 16 residues. The CDR3 bases are TGTGCCACCAGCAGAGATATCGCGGTGATGAACACTGAAGCTTTCTTT. It translates to CATSRDIAVMNTEAFF.

V gene TRBV2 combines with J gene TRBJ1-5; perhaps TRBD1 as D (6 bases). The CDR3 covers 14 residues. Per the germline V gene, CDR1 is SNHLY and CDR2 is FYNNEI. Trimming removed 7 bases at V and 7 bases at J, with 17 bases between. This chain's CDR3 is CASTSTGQGQPQHF. The CDR3 DNA follows: TGTGCCAGCACCTCTACAGGGCAGGGACAGCCCCAGCATTTT.

The rearrangement links TRBV19 to TRBJ1-6, with D uncertain. Trimming took 5 bases from V and 2 from J, leaving 13 bases between them. The CDR3 contains 16 residues. From germline, CDR1 is LNHDA and CDR2 SQIVND (reference sequence). Written as DNA, the CDR3 is TGTGCCAGTAGTTCCCCGACCGCGGCCTATAATTCACCCCTCCACTTT. It encodes CASSSPTAAYNSPLHF.

This clone has only one observation. V usage is TRBV5-4 and J usage is TRBJ2-2; 9 bases are a match to TRBD1. The CDR3 sequence is 15 residues long. Germline lookup yields CDR1 SGHNT and CDR2 YYREEE (reference sequence). Trimming removed 5 bases from V and 3 bases from J; junction bases left unmatched: 5. The DNA of the CDR3 is TGTGCCAGCAGGGGGACAGGGACGCACACCGGGGAGCTGTTTTTT. It yields the protein CASRGTGTHTGELFF.

CDR3 DNA: TGTGCCAGCAGCCATCTGGACGGGGGAGGCTACACCTTC. Encoded protein: CASSHLDGGGYTF. V and J are TRBV7-9 and TRBJ1-2; D perhaps matches TRBD1 (5 bases). Trimming cost V 5 bases and J 8 bases, with 15 bases left between them. CDR1 and CDR2 (germline): SEHNR, FQNEAQ (reference sequence). The length of the CDR3 is 13 residues.